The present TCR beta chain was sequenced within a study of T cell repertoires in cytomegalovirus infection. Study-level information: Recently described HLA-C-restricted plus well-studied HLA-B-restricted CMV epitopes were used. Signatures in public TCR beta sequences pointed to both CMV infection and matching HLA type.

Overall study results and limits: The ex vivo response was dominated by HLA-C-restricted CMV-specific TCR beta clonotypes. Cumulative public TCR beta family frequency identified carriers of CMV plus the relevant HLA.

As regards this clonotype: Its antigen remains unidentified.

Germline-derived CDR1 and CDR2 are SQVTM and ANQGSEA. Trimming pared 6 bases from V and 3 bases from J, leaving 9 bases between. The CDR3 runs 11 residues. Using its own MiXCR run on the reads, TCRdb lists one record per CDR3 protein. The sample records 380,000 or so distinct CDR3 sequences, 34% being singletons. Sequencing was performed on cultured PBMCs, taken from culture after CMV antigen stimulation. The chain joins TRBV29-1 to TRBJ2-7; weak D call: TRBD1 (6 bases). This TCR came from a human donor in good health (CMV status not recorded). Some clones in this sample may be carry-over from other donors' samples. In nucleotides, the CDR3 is TGCAGCGTCCAACAGGGCTACGAGCAGTACGTC. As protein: CSVQQGYEQYV.